The source of this T cell receptor beta chain is a study of T cells in Graves' hyperthyroidism and ophthalmopathy (dated by TCRdb to between 2019 and 2020). Some background on the complete study: Peripheral blood was collected at initial diagnosis, before any treatment. A discovery cohort of fewer than 110 patients, 43 with Graves' ophthalmopathy and under 60 with stable Graves' hyperthyroidism, was used to find distinguishing TCR V-J signatures. Whether ophthalmopathy could be predicted prospectively was tested in an independent validation cohort made up of roughly 19 hyperthyroidism patients plus 17 patients who later progressed to ophthalmopathy. For training and testing, the 100 or so patients in the discovery cohort were randomly divided in a 7:3 ratio. Thyroid tissue and blood T-cell repertoires from about six Graves' hyperthyroidism patients were also compared in the study. After blood sampling, hyperthyroidism patients were treated with methimazole at a starting dose of 30 mg daily, and ophthalmopathy patients were treated with high-dose intravenous methylprednisolone. The paper reports TCR Vbeta CDR3 sequencing of approximately 130 peripheral blood samples: 43 ophthalmopathy, fewer than 80 hyperthyroidism and around 17 progressor patients.

From the cysteine up to the phenylalanine, the CDR3 has a length of 17 residues. Left in the record is the CDR3 DNA by itself, 51 bases read in frame from the first base. CDR1 and CDR2 (LGHNA, YNFKEQ) derive from the germline V gene. The germline ends are 15 bases apart after V is trimmed by 0 bases and J by 3 bases. The TCR beta CDR3 regions were amplified from the RNA transcripts. A first-round RT-PCR of the TCR CDR3 used the HTBI primer set with the Qiagen OneStep RT-PCR kit. Libraries were constructed in a second round of multiplex PCR, after which size selection and purification were performed. The libraries were sequenced on an Illumina HiSeq2000 using paired-end 100 bp reads. The study's own analysis went as follows. SOAPnuke was used to process the raw data, with reads discarded if the reads contained adapters or uncalled bases, had a mean Phred below 15, or lacked an exact constant-primer or identifier match. High-quality paired reads were merged using COPE v1.2.5, and each unique nucleotide sequence was defined as a clonotype. Clonotypes were aligned to IMGT TRBV, TRBD and TRBJ reference segments using MiTCR v1.1. Analysis was restricted to V-J combinations with a frequency above 0.0001, which covered roughly 99% of repertoires. A TCS score was defined as the ratio between F50 (clonal expansion) and ExV (chaos), using BLOSUM62-based TCRdist between CDR3 peptides within each V-J. Welch's t-statistics and random forest reduced several hundred V-J features to roughly 13, which were used in a naive Bayes classifier (R e1071). TCRdb ran its own pipeline on the public reads, namely fastp trimming at Q25 and MiXCR clone calling, and kept in-frame beta chains. Each entry is one CDR3 protein sequence, shown with its most common DNA and genes. TCRdb's processing, not the authors', yielded these V and J calls. The sample table contains 300,000 to 450,000 distinct CDR3 sequences; only one count was recorded for about 14% of them. Of the sample, about 20% falls within the top ten clones.

Moderately to severely active disease, a Clinical Activity Score of at least 3, a NOSPECS grade of at least 4, and a duration under 3 months were present in ophthalmopathy patients. Any patient with an uncontrolled infection, another autoimmune disease, pregnancy or lactation was excluded. Diagnoses were based on clinical symptoms, serum thyroxine and TRAb, thyroid ultrasound and orbital computed tomography. Ficoll-Paque density gradient centrifugation was used to isolate PBMCs from approximately 11 ml of fresh peripheral blood. Trizol reagent was used to extract total RNA, and RNA quality was then checked on an Agilent 2100 Bioanalyzer. General findings and caveats noted by the study authors: Most expanded thyroid clonotypes (frequency above 0.001) were also detected in blood, suggesting blood repertoires may reflect thyroid immune responses. In validation, the model predicted progression to ophthalmopathy a median of about 6.5 months before onset, with roughly 70% sensitivity and nearly 75% specificity. Ophthalmopathy was separated from stable hyperthyroidism by a 13 V-J signature model, with approximately 89% sensitivity and about 84% specificity obtained in cross-validation and 80%/75% obtained in testing. No statistical method was used to set the sample size in advance, and investigators knew the group allocation.

This clonotype came up a few times. Its recognized antigen is unknown. No base quality information exists; no much larger clone differs at one position. The sample consisted of blood. The rearrangement joined TRBV4-2 to TRBJ2-1, with a weak D call of TRBD2 (7 bases match). This receptor was taken from a woman aged 25 to 39 with Graves' ophthalmopathy. This receptor carries the CDR3 CASSQDEGGAGYNEQFF. The sequence in DNA is TGTGCCAGCAGCCAAGATGAGGGGGGGGCTGGCTACAATGAGCAGTTCTTC.